This TCR beta chain was profiled in a study of cytomegalovirus exposure and HLA in healthy donors. General study results and limits: DRB1 showed the most TCR associations and HLA-C the fewest in a later analysis, as rates varied by HLA locus.

The CDR3 runs 14 residues. Germline-derived CDR1 and CDR2 are SGDLS and YYNGEE. The V end lost 3 bases, the J end lost 7 bases, and 15 bases lay between the germline ends. With respect to this clone: The antigen remains unidentified.

Use of 60 Vbeta and 13 Jbeta primers characterized the PCR. Authors' analysis steps: Approximately 12 million of 80 million to 85 million unique TCR beta chains were shared, per a later count. Sequencing was performed with immunoSEQ multiplex PCR; in TCRdb, only in-frame clones are kept and a portion is missing. The DNA was the basis for D and trimming; V, J and clone size are from that table. The sample contains about 130,000 clones, approximately 81% of which appear only once. This receptor was obtained from a male donor in good health and CMV-seronegative. The sequenced material came from PBMCs. The rearrangement links TRBV9 to TRBJ2-3; maybe TRBD2 (5 bases). In DNA form, the CDR3 reads TGTGCCAGCAGCGAGAGGGAGAGGGTCCATACGCAGTATTTT. It is translated as CASSERERVHTQYF.